This is a list of T cell receptor beta chains from one sample in a study of lymphopenia after photon versus proton radiotherapy. Clones were read by immunoSEQ multiplex PCR, and TCRdb kept only the in-frame ones, dropping some. In the table there are some 170,000 clones, roughly nine tenths of which are singletons. The starting material was peripheral blood, obtained from a patient treated with photon-based radiotherapy. These receptors were obtained from a man aged 50-59 years with gastric cancer. The CDR3 runs from the conserved cysteine through the conserved F or W. The D gene is left open where the match is weak. Not all rows give a size; the values are once, few, many and, for expanded clones, a class.

TRBV7-9	TRBJ2-3	NA	NA	TGTGCCAGCAGCGCTTCTAGTACTAGTACGCAGTATTTT	CASSASSTSTQYF
TRBV2	TRBJ1-5	NA	NA	TGTGCCAGCAGTGTGGGGCTGGAGCAGCCCCAGCATTTT	CASSVGLEQPQHF
TRBV5-1	TRBJ1-1	NA	NA	TGCGCCAGCAGCTTGACTCATGACACTGAAGCTTTCTTT	CASSLTHDTEAFF
TRBV7-9	TRBJ1-1	NA	NA	TGTGCCAGCAGCACCCACGGGGGCACCACTGAAGCTTTCTTT	CASSTHGGTTEAFF
TRBV4-3	TRBJ2-1	NA	NA	TGCGCCAGCAGCCAAGGTTCAAGCCCCTGGAGCTACAATGAGCAGTTCTTC	CASSQGSSPWSYNEQFF
TRBV7-2	TRBJ1-2	TRBD1	NA	TGTGCCAGCAGCTTAGACTTTTTCGGGACAGGGCTCGGCTACACCTTC	CASSLDFFGTGLGYTF
TRBV23-1	TRBJ2-1	NA	NA	TGCGCCAGCAGTCATCCGGCGGGACCGGACAATGAGCAGTTCTTC	CASSHPAGPDNEQFF
TRBV18	TRBJ1-1	TRBD1	NA	TGTGCCAGCAGACAGGGTTTAGTCACTGAAGCTTTCTTT	CASRQGLVTEAFF
TRBV21-1	TRBJ2-7	NA	NA	TGTGCCGTACGGCCGGGGTCCGAGCAGTACTTC	CAVRPGSEQYF
TRBV6-1	TRBJ1-1	NA	NA	TGTGCCAGCAACATCTACATTGAAGCTTTCTTT	CASNIYIEAFF
TRBV4-2	TRBJ2-1	NA	NA	TGTGCCAGCAGCCAAGTCCGCGGTTACAATGAGCAGTTCTTC	CASSQVRGYNEQFF
TRBV6-5	TRBJ2-4	TRBD2	few	TGTGCCAGCAGACCCCCCGGGACTAGAAACATTCAGTACTTC	CASRPPGTRNIQYF
TRBV28	TRBJ1-1	TRBD1	NA	TGTGCCAGTAGACAGGGTGGGTCTGAAGCTTTCTTT	CASRQGGSEAFF
TRBV21-1	TRBJ2-7	NA	NA	TGTGCCAGCAGCAAGTACAGGGGGTTGGAGTACTTC	CASSKYRGLEYF
TRBV7-2	TRBJ1-2	TRBD1	NA	TGTGCCAGCAGCTTCTCGGGAGGGACAGGGTCCCTTGGCTACACCTTC	CASSFSGGTGSLGYTF
TRBV6-5	TRBJ1-1	TRBD1	once	TGTGCCAGCAGTTACACCGGGACAGGGGGCTTGGCTTTCTTT	CASSYTGTGGLAFF
TRBV5-4	TRBJ2-5	NA	NA	TGTGCCAGCAGCAATGGGGTCCAGGGGGGCCAAGAGACCCAGTACTTC	CASSNGVQGGQETQYF
TRBV5-5	TRBJ1-3	TRBD1	NA	TGTGCCAGCAGCTTCTGGACAGGGGCTGGAAACACCATATATTTT	CASSFWTGAGNTIYF
TRBV5-1	TRBJ1-1	NA	NA	TGCGCCAGCAGCTGGTCCGGGGGAAACACTGAAGCTTTCTTT	CASSWSGGNTEAFF
TRBV7-9	TRBJ1-2	NA	NA	TGTGCCAGCAGCTTAATCGTCTATGGCTACACCTTC	CASSLIVYGYTF
TRBV30	TRBJ1-2	NA	NA	TGTGCCTGGAGCGGGCTTGGTCAGCTCTATGGCTACACCTTC	CAWSGLGQLYGYTF
TRBV5-1	TRBJ2-1	TRBD2	once	TGCGCCAGCAGCTTGGGCCAGGCTAGCGGGAGAGCGGATGAGCAGTTCTTC	CASSLGQASGRADEQFF
TRBV4-1	TRBJ1-2	NA	NA	TGCGCCAGCAGCCCAGAGGGGACAAACTATGGCTACACCTTC	CASSPEGTNYGYTF
TRBV18	TRBJ2-1	TRBD2	few	TGTGCCAGCTCACCACGGTTTGGTTTCTCATCGACTAGCGGGAGGGGTGTGCATGAGCAGTTCTTC	CASSPRFGFSSTSGRGVHEQFF
TRBV4-1	TRBJ2-3	NA	NA	TGCGCCAGCAGCCGCTTAGGCCCTAGCACAGATACGCAGTATTTT	CASSRLGPSTDTQYF
TRBV18	TRBJ2-3	NA	few	TGTGCCAGCTCACCTTACACGGACGGCACAGATACGCAGTATTTT	CASSPYTDGTDTQYF
TRBV27	TRBJ2-7	NA	NA	TGTGCCAGCAGTTTAACGAGTTTTGGATCCTACGAGCAGTACTTC	CASSLTSFGSYEQYF
TRBV5-4	TRBJ1-4	NA	NA	TGTGCCAGCAGCTTAGGACAGAAGAATGAAAAACTGTTTTTT	CASSLGQKNEKLFF
TRBV2	TRBJ2-7	TRBD2	NA	TGTGCCAGCAGAGGACTAGCGGGAGGGTACGAGCAGTACTTC	CASRGLAGGYEQYF
TRBV6-4	TRBJ2-2	TRBD2	NA	TGTGCCAGCACAGCAACTAGCGGGAGTACCGGGGAGCTGTTTTTT	CASTATSGSTGELFF
TRBV5-1	TRBJ2-7	NA	NA	TGCGCCAGCAGCCCCCTGGGGCAGGGAACGTCCGAGCAGTACTTC	CASSPLGQGTSEQYF
TRBV19	TRBJ1-1	TRBD1	once	TGTGCCAGTAGTATTAGACAGGGGAACGCTGAAGCTTTCTTT	CASSIRQGNAEAFF
TRBV2	TRBJ1-4	NA	few	TGTGCCAGCGGGCAAGACGAAAAACTGTTTTTT	CASGQDEKLFF
TRBV18	TRBJ1-1	TRBD1	NA	TGTGCCAGCTCACCTCAGGGGGCTGGCACTGAAGCTTTCTTT	CASSPQGAGTEAFF
TRBV6-5	TRBJ1-2	NA	NA	TGTGCCAGCAGTAACGACAGGAATTATGGCTACACCTTC	CASSNDRNYGYTF
TRBV5-1	TRBJ2-7	NA	NA	TGCGCCAGCAGTAACTACTCCTACGAGCAGTACTTC	CASSNYSYEQYF
TRBV6-5	TRBJ2-5	NA	NA	TGTGCCAGCAGTTACGGGCCCCCAGGGAGAGAGACCCAGTACTTC	CASSYGPPGRETQYF
TRBV30	TRBJ2-3	NA	NA	TGTGCCTACCAAACAGGGACCTACACAGATACGCAGTATTTT	CAYQTGTYTDTQYF
TRBV6-1	TRBJ2-5	NA	NA	TGTGCCAGCAGTTGGTTGGGTCTGGTAGAGACCCAGTACTTC	CASSWLGLVETQYF
TRBV9	TRBJ2-7	TRBD2	few	TGTGCCAGCAGCGTTGGCCCCCTCCTAGCGGGGACTTACGAGCAGTACTTC	CASSVGPLLAGTYEQYF
TRBV2	TRBJ1-3	NA	NA	TGTGCCAGCAGTGGTTCGCCGGCTGGAAACACCATATATTTT	CASSGSPAGNTIYF
TRBV28	TRBJ1-2	TRBD1	once	TGTGCCAGCAGTGTGGTGAGGGGACAGGGAGGCGGCTACACCTTC	CASSVVRGQGGGYTF
TRBV7-9	TRBJ1-3	NA	NA	TGTGCCAGCAGCTTCCAGGGGTTCAGAAACACCATATATTTT	CASSFQGFRNTIYF
TRBV5-6	TRBJ2-2	TRBD2	NA	TGTGCCAGCAGCTTGGGACTAGCGGGATTAAAAAACACCGGGGAGCTGTTTTTT	CASSLGLAGLKNTGELFF
TRBV5-4	TRBJ2-7	TRBD2	NA	TGTGCCAGCAGCCTCGCCGGGACTAGCGGTTTTTACGAGCAGTACTTC	CASSLAGTSGFYEQYF
TRBV6-1	TRBJ2-1	NA	NA	TGTGCCAGCAGGAGGGAGGGGGTGCATGAGCAGTTCTTC	CASRREGVHEQFF
TRBV2	TRBJ1-5	TRBD1	NA	TGTGCCAGCAGCGGGACAGGGGCAAGCAATCAGCCCCAGCATTTT	CASSGTGASNQPQHF
TRBV6-5	TRBJ2-7	NA	NA	TGTGCCAGCAGTTACTCTGTGGGAGTAGGGACCTACGAGCAGTACTTC	CASSYSVGVGTYEQYF